The 32 T cell receptor beta chains below were found in one sample sequenced in a study of early T cells in non-severe SARS-CoV-2 infection. TCRdb reanalysed the 5' RACE reads using MiXCR and keeps one entry per CDR3 protein. Counted here are around 82,000 distinct CDR3 sequences, 11% occurring once; the ten biggest clones make up about 4.8%. Material: whole blood. The receptors stem from an adult who was a healthcare worker with PCR-confirmed SARS-CoV-2 infection or an uninfected control (not recorded which).

V usage is TRBV3-1 and J usage is TRBJ2-3; 9 nucleotides match TRBD2. There are 13 residues in the CDR3. CDR1 is LGHDT, CDR2 YNNKEL, per germline (reference sequence). V lost 5 bases and J lost 5; bases outside the gene matches: 2. CDR3 nucleotides: TGTGCCAGCAGCTATAGCGGGGGAGATACGCAGTATTTT. This translates into CASSYSGGDTQYF.

This clonotype was detected many times. The chain is built from TRBV7-9 and TRBJ2-5; a possible D gene is TRBD1 (6 bases). V was shortened by 5 bases and J by 0 bases, with 16 bases between the two germline ends. The CDR3 sequence is 16 residues long. The germline gives CDR1 SEHNR, CDR2 FQNEAQ (reference sequence). The CDR3, as DNA: TGTGCCAGCAGCCGGGACACCTTCTCGTACCAAGAGACCCAGTACTTC. Amino acids: CASSRDTFSYQETQYF.

There are a few counts of this clonotype. The chain recombines TRBV4-3 with TRBJ1-4; TRBD1 matches 9 bases. CDR3 size: 17 residues. After removal of 0 bases from V and 8 bases from J, the junction contained 10 bases not matched to a gene. Germline-derived CDR1 and CDR2 are LGHNA and YSLEER. CDR3: CASSQDSQGALKEKLFF. CDR3 in DNA: TGCGCCAGCAGCCAAGACTCACAGGGGGCTTTGAAGGAAAAACTGTTTTTT.

V usage is TRBV7-2 and J usage is TRBJ2-7, with a possible D match to TRBD2 (6 bases). The CDR3 loop spans 14 amino acids. V gave up 5 bases and J gave up 3 bases, with 14 bases separating them. Germline V CDR1 and CDR2: SGHTA, FQGNSA. The CDR3 reads CASSEDGGNYEQYF. Written as DNA, the CDR3 is TGTGCCAGCAGCGAGGACGGGGGTAACTACGAGCAGTACTTC.

There are many counts of this clonotype. The CDR3 DNA reads as TGTGCCACCCACGCACAGTTAGAGAACACTGAAGCTTTCTTT. It specifies CATHAQLENTEAFF. The chain uses TRBV10-3 and TRBJ1-1; D is undetermined. The CDR3 loop spans 14 amino acids. Trimming shortened V by 10 bases and J by 1 base, and 16 bases separated the two germline ends. The germline gives CDR1 ENHRY, CDR2 SYGVKD.

This clonotype occurred a few times. J is TRBJ2-3 and V is TRBV4-1; D unclear. CDR1 is MGHRA and CDR2 is YSYEKL in the germline V gene. The CDR3 has 12 amino acids. V lost 3 bases and J lost 5, with 6 bases in between. CDR3 in DNA: TGCGCCAGCAGCCAGGTTCAAGATACGCAGTATTTT. It specifies CASSQVQDTQYF.

Many counts were recorded for this clonotype. The chain carries TRBV7-9 and TRBJ1-2; tentatively, D is TRBD1 (6 bases). Trimming pared 4 bases from V and 4 bases from J, leaving 13 bases between. CDR1 is SEHNR and CDR2 is FQNEAQ in the germline V gene (reference sequence). The CDR3 contains 14 residues. CDR3 DNA: TGTGCCAGCAGCTCCGGACAGAGCCTCTATGGCTACACCTTC. Protein sequence: CASSSGQSLYGYTF.

In this sample, this clonotype turned up many times. The chain is built from TRBV14 and TRBJ2-1; D uncertain. The germline V gene encodes CDR1 SGHDN and CDR2 FVKESK. Deletions cut 0 bases from V and 3 bases from J, with 12 bases between. The CDR3 extends over 16 amino acids. The CDR3 DNA reads as TGTGCCAGCAGCCAAGATTACGGGCCCTACTACAATGAGCAGTTCTTC. It translates to CASSQDYGPYYNEQFF.

The V and J genes are TRBV7-2 and TRBJ2-5; D ambiguous. The V end lost 1 base, the J end lost 2 bases, and 5 bases lay between the germline ends. CDR3 length equals 13 residues. CDR1 is SGHTA and CDR2 is FQGNSA in the germline V gene. CDR3 sequence reads: CASSLGRQETQYF. The CDR3 DNA is TGTGCCAGCAGCTTAGGCAGGCAAGAGACCCAGTACTTC.

The chain carries TRBV12-3 or TRBV12-4 and TRBJ2-2; D not resolved. This CDR3 is built from 14 residues. V lost 8 bases, J lost 1 base, and 11 bases lay in between. The CDR3 DNA follows: TGTGCCAGCCAGTGGGGAAAGAACACCGGGGAGCTGTTTTTT. Its translation is CASQWGKNTGELFF.

There are many counts of this clonotype. Here the CDR3 DNA reads TGCAGTGCAGAGGGACAGGGTTTCTACGAGCAGTACTTC. Its translation is CSAEGQGFYEQYF. This chain uses TRBV20-1 with TRBJ2-7, with 9 bases aligning to TRBD1. This CDR3 is 13 amino acids long. V trimming: 6 bases; J trimming: 3 bases; junction bases outside the gene matches: 6. Germline values: CDR1 DFQATT, CDR2 SNEGSKA (reference sequence).

J is TRBJ1-1 and V is TRBV2; D gene unclear. The CDR3 contains 12 residues. The germline V gene encodes CDR1 SNHLY and CDR2 FYNNEI. Trimming pared 4 bases from V and 10 bases from J, leaving 13 bases between. The CDR3 bases are TGTGCCAGCAGTGCCGTGGGGAGTGGAGCTTTCTTT. It specifies CASSAVGSGAFF.

This rearrangement joins TRBV3-1 to TRBJ1-4, with 7 bases lining up with TRBD1. Trimming cost V 0 bases and J 5 bases; bases outside gene matches: 6. Germline loops: CDR1 LGHDT, CDR2 YNNKEL (reference sequence). There are 16 residues in the CDR3. The CDR3 here is CASSQDLGTENEKLFF. The CDR3, as DNA: TGTGCCAGCAGCCAAGATCTGGGGACAGAAAATGAAAAACTGTTTTTT. Full variable domain (remainder filled in from reference TRBV3-1 and TRBJ1-4): DTAVSQTPKYLVTQMGNDKSIKCEQNLGHDTMYWYKQDSKKFLKIMFSYNNKELIINETVPNRFSPKSPDKAHLNLHINSLELGDSAVYFCASSQDLGTENEKLFFGSGTQLSVL.

In its sample, this clonotype was seen many times. The chain joins TRBV29-1 to TRBJ1-1; D not certain. V was cut by 6 bases and J by 0 bases, with 5 bases left in between. The CDR3 has 11 residues. Germline CDR1 SQVTM, CDR2 ANQGSEA. The CDR3 region is CSVVLNTEAFF. The CDR3 DNA reads TGCAGCGTCGTCCTGAACACTGAAGCTTTCTTT.

This chain links TRBV12-3 or TRBV12-4 with TRBJ2-4; 8 bases fit TRBD1. There are 16 residues in the CDR3. Unmatched junction bases numbered 6, after V lost 5 bases and J lost 0 bases. In DNA, the CDR3 is TGTGCCAGCAGTCTATGGACAGGGCTAGCCAAAAACATTCAGTACTTC. Its protein product is CASSLWTGLAKNIQYF.

The chain couples TRBV5-1 to TRBJ2-5; no definite D call. The germline V gene encodes CDR1 SGHRS and CDR2 YFSETQ. This CDR3 comprises 12 residues. The ends were cut back, 5 bases at V and 0 bases at J, with 5 bases in the middle. The CDR3 protein is CASRQNQETQYF. In DNA, the CDR3 is TGCGCCAGCAGGCAGAACCAAGAGACCCAGTACTTC.

This clonotype has just a few counts. The chain has TRBV5-1 and TRBJ2-2, with a possible D match to TRBD2 (5 bases). V was trimmed by 9 bases and J by 8 bases, leaving 20 bases between them. In germline, CDR1 is SGHRS, CDR2 YFSETQ. CDR3 length: 14 residues. The CDR3 loop is CATTEDSRGGELFF. CDR3 DNA sequence: TGCGCCACGACCGAGGACTCAAGAGGGGGGGAGCTGTTTTTT.

This clonotype was seen repeatedly, ten times or more. The chain couples TRBV5-4 to TRBJ2-7; perhaps D is TRBD1 or TRBD2 (6 bases each). The V end was cut by 4 bases, the J end by 7 bases, with 21 bases between. The germline V gene has CDR1 SGHNT and CDR2 YYREEE (reference sequence). The CDR3 spans 15 residues. CDR3 nucleotides: TGTGCCAGCAGCGTGAACAGGGAGGTAGGGGCTGAGCAGTACTTC. Protein product: CASSVNREVGAEQYF. Variable domain in full (rest from reference TRBV5-4 and TRBJ2-7): ETGVTQSPTHLIKTRGQQVTLRCSSQSGHNTVSWYQQALGQGPQFIFQYYREEENGRGNFPPRFSGLQFPNYSSELNVNALELDDSALYLCASSVNREVGAEQYFGPGTRLTVT.

This clonotype was seen many times. The chain carries TRBV11-2 and TRBJ2-1; D perhaps matches TRBD2 (7 bases). This CDR3 is 17 amino acids long. V was cut by 5 bases and J by 0 bases, with 17 bases left in between. The germline CDR1 and CDR2 sequences are SGHAT and FQNNGV. The CDR3 spells CASSLPRGLSSYNEQFF. CDR3 DNA sequence: TGTGCCAGCAGCCTACCGCGGGGGCTGAGCTCCTACAATGAGCAGTTCTTC.

The table lists this clonotype with a few counts. This chain joins TRBV20-1 and TRBJ1-1, with D possibly being TRBD1 (6 bases). CDR3 length: 13 residues. Germline CDR1 is DFQATT and CDR2 is SNEGSKA (reference sequence). The V end was cut by 1 base, the J end by 4 bases, with 10 bases between. The CDR3 is CSARGRGGTEAFF. In DNA, the CDR3 is TGCAGTGCTAGAGGCAGGGGCGGCACTGAAGCTTTCTTT.

In regard to this clonotype: A read error may explain this, as a much larger clone is one base away. The rearrangement uses TRBV7-8 and TRBJ2-5, with D perhaps matching TRBD1 (5 bases). V dropped 4 bases and J dropped 2 bases, with 17 bases sitting between them. This CDR3 is 16 amino acids long. The germline CDR1 and CDR2 sequences are SGHVS and FQNEAQ. The CDR3 reads CASSSPLVRVQETQYF. CDR3 nucleotide sequence: TGTGCCAGCAGCTCCCCCCTGGTCAGGGTACAAGAGACCCAGTACTTC.

This chain links TRBV2 with TRBJ1-1; 11 nucleotides agree with TRBD1. V shed 7 bases, J shed 1 base, and the junction held 5 bases outside the gene matches. The CDR3 length is 15 residues. Germline V gives CDR1 SNHLY, CDR2 FYNNEI. DNA for the CDR3: TGTGCCAGCAAGGACAGGGGGCTCCAGAACACTGAAGCTTTCTTT. Its translation is CASKDRGLQNTEAFF.

This clonotype showed up many times. The chain carries TRBV27 and TRBJ2-6, with D perhaps TRBD1 (6 bases). Trimming took 2 bases from V and 2 from J, leaving 10 bases between them. The CDR3 is 16 residues long. Germline V lookup: CDR1 MNHEY, CDR2 SMNVEV (reference sequence). CDR3 protein: CASSLQRQAGANVLTF. The CDR3, as DNA: TGTGCCAGCAGTTTACAGAGACAGGCTGGGGCCAACGTCCTGACTTTC. Full variable domain (outside the CDR3, taken from reference TRBV27 and TRBJ2-6): EAQVTQNPRYLITVTGKKLTVTCSQNMNHEYMSWYRQDPGLGLRQIYYSMNVEVTDKGDVPEGYKVSRKEKRNFPLILESPSPNQTSLYFCASSLQRQAGANVLTFGAGSRLTVL.

There are a few counts of this clonotype. The V gene is TRBV29-1, the J gene TRBJ2-7; 7 bases map to TRBD2. The CDR3 runs 15 residues. The ends lost 1 base at V and 4 bases at J; junction bases unmatched: 10. CDR1 is SQVTM, CDR2 ANQGSEA, per germline. In DNA form, the CDR3 reads TGCAGCGTTGAAGGCTCGGGGAGGGGCGGATACGAGCAGTACTTC. This translates into CSVEGSGRGGYEQYF.

This clonotype was picked up a small number of times. The rearrangement uses TRBV4-2 and TRBJ2-7; D remains unclear. Germline V lookup: CDR1 LGHNA, CDR2 YNFKEQ. This CDR3 is built from 13 residues. The V end was cut by 0 bases, the J end by 7 bases, with 10 bases between. CDR3 region: CASSQDSSWEQYF. CDR3 DNA sequence: TGTGCCAGCAGCCAAGATTCATCGTGGGAGCAGTACTTC.

This clonotype has just a few counts. The CDR3 DNA follows: TGTGCCAGCAGCCAAACATCCCGCCTTAACACTGAAGCTTTCTTT. It is translated as CASSQTSRLNTEAFF. The rearrangement joins TRBV7-9 to TRBJ1-1; D unclear. Trimming left V 5 bases short and J 2 bases short, with 15 bases between. In germline, CDR1 is SEHNR, CDR2 FQNEAQ (reference sequence). The CDR3 spans 15 residues. The full variable domain, its missing parts supplied by reference TRBV7-9 and TRBJ1-1, is DTGVSQNPRHKITKRGQNVTFRCDPISEHNRLYWYRQTLGQGPEFLTYFQNEAQLEKSRLLSDRFSAERPKGSFSTLEIQRTEQGDSAMYLCASSQTSRLNTEAFFGQGTRLTVV.

The table lists this clonotype with a few counts. The chain recombines TRBV6-5 with TRBJ2-2; D not resolved. CDR1 is MNHEY, CDR2 SVGAGI, per germline. The CDR3 runs to 14 residues. The V end was cut by 7 bases, the J end by 6 bases, with 15 bases between. Written as DNA, the CDR3 is TGTGCCAGCAAGGAACCCAGGTTCGCCGGGGAGCTGTTTTTT. Translation: CASKEPRFAGELFF.

This clonotype appeared a few times. The germline gene is not matched at one end of the junction; a read error may be the cause. V usage is TRBV7-6 and J usage is TRBJ2-3, with 11 nucleotides matching TRBD1. The CDR3 is made up of 12 amino acids. The germline V gene has CDR1 SGHVS and CDR2 FNYEAQ. The CDR3 DNA is TGTGCCAGCAGCTCCGAAGGACAGGGGGCCCTCTTT. Amino acid sequence: CASSSEGQGALF.

As regards this clonotype: Just one base apart from a much larger clone, this may be a read error. The chain is built from TRBV7-7 and TRBJ2-2; a weak D match, TRBD1 (6 bases). CDR3 length: 15 residues. With 4 bases removed from V and 0 bases from J, the gap between germline ends came to 9 bases. The germline V gene encodes CDR1 SSHAT and CDR2 FNYEAQ (reference sequence). Written as DNA, the CDR3 is TGTGCCAGCAGCTGGACAGATACGAACACCGGGGAGCTGTTTTTT. Its protein is CASSWTDTNTGELFF.

CDR3 DNA: TGTGCCAGCAGTTACTCGAGGTGGGGGTCGACTATGAACACTGAAGCTTTCTTT. This encodes CASSYSRWGSTMNTEAFF. This chain links TRBV6-2 or TRBV6-3 with TRBJ1-1; TRBD1 might be the D (5 bases). This CDR3 has 18 amino acids. V was trimmed by 0 bases and J by 0 bases, leaving 17 bases between them. CDR1 is MNHEY, CDR2 SVGEGT, per germline.

This rearrangement joins TRBV5-6 to TRBJ2-5; D remains ambiguous. This CDR3 spans 11 amino acids. Deletions cut 2 bases from V and 10 bases from J, with 9 bases between. The V gene's germline CDR1 is SGHDT and CDR2 YYEEEE. The CDR3 protein is CASSFSEVQYF. In DNA form, the CDR3 reads TGTGCCAGCAGCTTCTCGGAAGTCCAGTACTTC.

This clonotype was picked up many times. The chain has TRBV20-1 and TRBJ2-7; D unresolved. This CDR3 has 14 residues. The V gene lost 6 bases and the J gene lost 1 base, with 16 bases spanning the gap. In germline, CDR1 is DFQATT, CDR2 SNEGSKA (reference sequence). This CDR3 reads CSAVGRVGSYEQYF. Written as DNA, the CDR3 is TGCAGTGCCGTTGGGCGAGTTGGTTCCTACGAGCAGTACTTC.